This is a list of T cell receptor beta chains from one sample in a study of cytomegalovirus exposure and HLA in healthy donors. The protocol was immunoSEQ multiplex PCR, while the TCRdb copy is restricted to in-frame clones and leaves out a portion. The table records about 89,000 clones, 76% of them present only once. Source material: PBMCs. The receptors derive from a male donor in good health and CMV-seronegative. Each CDR3 is given with its conserved first and last residue. D genes are given only for firm matches. Clone size is given for some rows only: seen once, a few or many times, or a class if the clone is expanded.

TRBJ2-1 | TRBD2 | TRBV29-1 | once | TGCAGCGTAACTCAGGGAGCGGGAGCTTACAATGAGCAGTTCTTC | CSVTQGAGAYNEQFF
TRBJ1-1 | - | TRBV9 | - | TGTGCCAGCAGCCAGAGGGGGTTGAGCACTGAAGCTTTCTTT | CASSQRGLSTEAFF
TRBJ1-2 | TRBD1 | TRBV6-4 | - | TGTGCCAGCAGTGACTCGAGCCAGGGGGATATCTATGGCTACACCTTC | CASSDSSQGDIYGYTF
TRBJ2-2 | - | TRBV5-1 | - | TGCGCCAGCAGCCCATCTTCCGCTATTAACACCGGGGAGCTGTTTTTT | CASSPSSAINTGELFF
TRBJ2-1 | TRBD1 | TRBV7-2 | - | TGTGCCAGCAGCCAAACCGGGACAGGGTCGGATGAGCAGTTCTTC | CASSQTGTGSDEQFF
TRBJ2-1 | - | TRBV5-6 | - | TGTGCCAGCAGCTTGGAGCGACAGGCGACCTACAATGAGCAGTTCTTC | CASSLERQATYNEQFF
TRBJ2-2 | - | TRBV19 | - | TGTGCCACATCCCAGGGGGGCAAAACCGGGGAGCTGTTTTTT | CATSQGGKTGELFF
TRBJ1-1 | - | TRBV7-2 | - | TGTGCCAGCAGCTTGAGACCCTTACAGGGAGGGGACACTGAAGCTTTCTTT | CASSLRPLQGGDTEAFF
TRBJ1-1 | - | TRBV9 | - | TGTGCCAGCAGCGCAAGCCGAATGAACACTGAAGCTTTCTTT | CASSASRMNTEAFF
TRBJ1-2 | TRBD1 | TRBV6-6 | - | TGTGCCAGCAGTCTCAGGGACAGGGGTTCCTACGTGCCCTTC | CASSLRDRGSYVPF
TRBJ1-2 | - | TRBV29-1 | - | TGCAGCGTTGACGGGCAGGGGAACTATGGCTACACCTTC | CSVDGQGNYGYTF
TRBJ1-6 | TRBD1 | TRBV19 | - | TGTGCCAGTAGTAAGGGACAGGGTCCCTATAATTCACCCCTCCACTTT | CASSKGQGPYNSPLHF
TRBJ2-7 | TRBD1 | TRBV19 | - | TGTGCCAGTAGTCGGGACAGGGTCTCAAGCTCCTACGAGCAGTACTTC | CASSRDRVSSSYEQYF
TRBJ2-1 | - | TRBV28 | - | TGTGCCAGCAGTCGACAGGGTTTCGGTACGGGAGCGGCCAATGAGCAGTTCTTC | CASSRQGFGTGAANEQFF
TRBJ2-5 | TRBD2 | TRBV6-6 | - | TGTGCCAGCACTGTAGCGGGGGGTGTGGCGAGAGAGACCCAGTACTTC | CASTVAGGVARETQYF
TRBJ1-5 | - | TRBV19 | - | TGTGCCAGTAGTCCTCAACAGGGTAATAGCAATCAGCCCCAGCATTTT | CASSPQQGNSNQPQHF
TRBJ1-6 | TRBD1 | TRBV19 | - | TGTGCCAGTAGTGAGACAGGGAGCTCCTATAATTCACCCCTCCACTTT | CASSETGSSYNSPLHF
TRBJ2-7 | - | TRBV9 | - | TGTGCCAGCAGCGTAGGAGGACAGCCATACGAGCAGTACTTC | CASSVGGQPYEQYF
TRBJ1-5 | - | TRBV7-9 | - | TGTGCCAGCAGCCCAGGGGATCAGCCCCAGCATTTT | CASSPGDQPQHF
TRBJ1-1 | - | TRBV5-4 | - | TGTGCCAGCAGCTGGGCGACAGTGAACACTGAAGCTTTCTTT | CASSWATVNTEAFF
TRBJ2-2 | TRBD2 | TRBV7-2 | - | TGTGCCAGCAGCTTCGGACTAGCGCGGAACACCGGGGAGCTGTTTTTT | CASSFGLARNTGELFF
TRBJ2-2 | - | TRBV30 | - | TGTGCCTGGAGGCGAGGACAGACGAACACCGGGGAGCTGTTTTTT | CAWRRGQTNTGELFF
TRBJ1-5 | - | TRBV9 | - | TGTGCCAGCAGCGGCGGAGGCGATCAGCCCCAGCATTTT | CASSGGGDQPQHF
TRBJ1-3 | - | TRBV7-9 | - | TGTTCCAGCAGCTTATCCGCGGGCGGGAGGCATTTT | CSSSLSAGGRHF
TRBJ2-3 | TRBD2 | TRBV27 | - | TGTGCCAGCAGTTTATTGGCTAGCGGGAGGGCCGCGGATACGCAGTATTTT | CASSLLASGRAADTQYF
TRBJ1-2 | - | TRBV29-1 | once | TGCAGCGTTAACAGGGACGCTAACTATGGCTACACCTTC | CSVNRDANYGYTF
TRBJ1-2 | - | TRBV6-5 | - | TGTGCCAGCAGTGCGGACAGTAACTATGGCTACACCTTC | CASSADSNYGYTF
TRBJ1-5 | TRBD1 | TRBV6-6 | few | TGTGCCAGCAGTGACAGGGCGGAACAGCCCCAGCATTTT | CASSDRAEQPQHF
TRBJ1-1 | TRBD1 | TRBV5-5 | - | TGTGCCAGCAGCGTGATGACAGGGTCCAACACTGAAGCTTTCTTT | CASSVMTGSNTEAFF
TRBJ1-1 | TRBD1 | TRBV15 | - | TGTGCCACCAGCAGAGAATGGTATACAGGGGGCTTTAGGGAAAACACTGAAGCTTTCTTT | CATSREWYTGGFRENTEAFF
TRBJ1-2 | - | TRBV2 | - | TGTGCCAGCAGGGGGCTACAGTTCTATGGCTACACCTTC | CASRGLQFYGYTF
TRBJ2-5 | TRBD2 | TRBV19 | - | TGTGCCAGCAGTAGTCCCGCGTTACGGGGGGTCAAAGAGACCCAGTACTTC | CASSSPALRGVKETQYF
TRBJ2-1 | - | TRBV11-3 | - | TGTGCCAGCAGCTCAGACTCCGATGAGCAGTTCTTC | CASSSDSDEQFF
TRBJ1-6 | - | TRBV5-1 | - | TGCGCCAGCAGCTTGGCGGGGGGCTCCTATAATTCACCCCTCCACTTT | CASSLAGGSYNSPLHF
TRBJ2-5 | - | TRBV28 | - | TGTGCCAGCAGACCTGAGAGCCTTCCGTACCAAGAGACCCAGTACTTC | CASRPESLPYQETQYF
TRBJ1-6 | - | TRBV2 | - | TGTGCCAGCGGAGCGGGGGCGACGCGTAATTCACCCCTCCACTTT | CASGAGATRNSPLHF
TRBJ1-2 | - | TRBV19 | - | TGTGCCAGTAGTAAGAGGGTCGAGGAAAATGGCTACACCTTC | CASSKRVEENGYTF
TRBJ2-5 | - | TRBV5-1 | - | TGCGCCAGCAGCACCGCCGGACTGGGGGAGACCCAGTACTTC | CASSTAGLGETQYF
TRBJ1-5 | - | TRBV7-2 | - | TGTGCCAGCAGCTTGTCTTCTCAGCCCCAGCATTTT | CASSLSSQPQHF
TRBJ1-6 | TRBD1 | TRBV5-6 | - | TGTGCCAGCAGCTTACCGGGACAGAAACGGGATTCACCCCTCCACTTT | CASSLPGQKRDSPLHF
TRBJ2-7 | TRBD1 | TRBV27 | - | TGTGCCAGCAGTCCTTGGGACAGCCAAACCTCCTACGAGCAGTACTTC | CASSPWDSQTSYEQYF
TRBJ2-3 | TRBD1 | TRBV7-9 | few | TGTGCCAGCAGCTTTACCGGGACAGGGGCAGATACGCAGTATTTT | CASSFTGTGADTQYF
TRBJ2-4 | - | TRBV5-1 | - | TGCGCCAGCAGCTTGATTTCCCGCAGGGACATTCAGTACTTC | CASSLISRRDIQYF
TRBJ1-6 | - | TRBV7-8 | - | TGTGCCAGCAGCTTAGTGGTGGGTCAGGTTAATTCACCCCTCCACTTT | CASSLVVGQVNSPLHF
TRBJ1-5 | - | TRBV6-5 | - | TGTGCCAGCAGGGAAACAGGCTCTCACAATCAGCCCCAGCATTTT | CASRETGSHNQPQHF
TRBJ2-5 | TRBD1 | TRBV9 | - | TGTGCCAGCAACCAACAGGGGGGAAAAGAGACCCAGTACTTC | CASNQQGGKETQYF
TRBJ2-7 | TRBD1 | TRBV7-9 | - | TGTGCCAGCAGCTCAACGGACAGGGTCTACGAGCAGTACTTC | CASSSTDRVYEQYF
TRBJ2-7 | - | TRBV29-1 | - | TGCAGCGTCCCGGGACAATGGTCCAACGAGCAGTACTTC | CSVPGQWSNEQYF
TRBJ1-1 | - | TRBV2 | - | TGTGCCAGCAGTGGGAACAGGCCGAACACTGAAGCTTTCTTT | CASSGNRPNTEAFF
TRBJ1-1 | - | TRBV28 | - | TGTGCCAGCAGTTTGGGCTCGAACACTGAAGCTTTCTTT | CASSLGSNTEAFF
TRBJ2-3 | - | TRBV7-9 | few | TGTGCCAGCAGCTTAAAGATAGGGGGCACAGATACGCAGTATTTT | CASSLKIGGTDTQYF
TRBJ1-4 | - | TRBV7-9 | - | TGTGCCGTACAGGGTTTGTTATCTAATGAAAAACTGTTTTTT | CAVQGLLSNEKLFF